Listed below are T cell receptor beta chains from one sample, sequenced in a study of shared clonotypes between healthy human individuals. The data were produced by immunoSEQ multiplex PCR, yet TCRdb's version contains in-frame clones alone and is incomplete. This table has roughly 2.5 million clones, 85% to 95% appearing once. The sequenced material came from naive CD4+ T cells sorted from blood. The receptors stem from a man between 18 and 35 years old in good health. The conserved cysteine and the conserved F or W are not part of the CDR3 here. The D gene is left open where the match is weak. Rows give clone size only sometimes, using once, few, many, or a class for an expanded clone.

CDR3aa	v_gene	j_gene	abundance	d_gene
AISESGQARF	TRBV10-3	TRBJ2-1	-	TRBD1
ASSLFFQGAGGYT	TRBV27	TRBJ1-2	-	TRBD1
AWSVRRDGANVLT	TRBV30	TRBJ2-6	-	-
ASSIRATPTDTQY	TRBV27	TRBJ2-3	-	-
ASSFELLAPYNEQF	TRBV5-4	TRBJ2-1	-	-
ASSPRTGAGELF	TRBV18	TRBJ2-2	-	TRBD1
ASSNRDRGNQPQH	TRBV19	TRBJ1-5	-	TRBD1
AMGDLQGKNSPLH	TRBV6-1	TRBJ1-6	-	-
ASSLTTNTGELF	TRBV5-6	TRBJ2-2	-	-
ASSLKQGSYNEQF	TRBV5-8	TRBJ2-1	-	-
ASSTDMLNTEAF	TRBV5-1	TRBJ1-1	once	-
ASSFGYQPQH	TRBV7-2	TRBJ1-5	-	-
ASSPDRDRGHNEQF	TRBV5-1	TRBJ2-1	-	TRBD1
ASSAGQGAQQY	TRBV2	TRBJ2-7	-	TRBD1
ASSESVGSGANVLT	TRBV10-1	TRBJ2-6	-	-
ASSESGQFSNQPQH	TRBV25-1	TRBJ1-5	few	-
ASSSWGSLAQETQY	TRBV7-8	TRBJ2-5	-	-
ASGRDRATDTQY	TRBV4-3	TRBJ2-3	-	TRBD1
ASSLRGGARGNTEAF	TRBV7-9	TRBJ1-1	-	TRBD1
ASSLATGKLSYT	TRBV7-9	TRBJ1-2	-	-
ASSPQPIAGTEY	TRBV4-3	TRBJ2-3	-	TRBD2
AISSGGKETQY	TRBV10-3	TRBJ2-5	once	TRBD2
ASSVQSGGSTDTQY	TRBV5-4	TRBJ2-3	-	TRBD2
ATSREGGVSSYEQY	TRBV15	TRBJ2-7	-	-
ASSHPPGSSSYEQY	TRBV4-1	TRBJ2-7	-	-
ASSLPLAETTGELF	TRBV5-4	TRBJ2-2	-	TRBD2
ASSGTSGAYEQY	TRBV10-1	TRBJ2-7	-	TRBD2
ASSTPALPLAYEQY	TRBV28	TRBJ2-7	-	-
ASSVASSWTGELF	TRBV9	TRBJ2-2	-	-
ASSSAGENIQY	TRBV5-4	TRBJ2-4	-	TRBD2
ASSLSAEREQY	TRBV7-2	TRBJ2-7	-	-
ASSQGQGGEETQY	TRBV7-9	TRBJ2-5	-	-
AISGTSGTPVAYEQY	TRBV10-3	TRBJ2-7	-	TRBD2
ASSLIQGLEQF	TRBV5-1	TRBJ2-1	-	-
ASSLIMDTEAF	TRBV14	TRBJ1-1	-	-
ASSQDVNSIYEQY	TRBV14	TRBJ2-7	-	-
ASSKTPDREVVGELF	TRBV21-1	TRBJ2-2	-	-
ASSPPVSRDYGYT	TRBV18	TRBJ1-2	-	-
AISTGGPLTDTQY	TRBV10-3	TRBJ2-3	-	TRBD2
ASSPMGQLDGYT	TRBV5-1	TRBJ1-2	-	TRBD1
ASSWVGQSTGELF	TRBV5-5	TRBJ2-2	-	-
ASNQGPTNYGYT	TRBV2	TRBJ1-2	-	-
ATSRSERAGNYGYT	TRBV15	TRBJ1-2	-	-
ASSKMGNEQF	TRBV7-9	TRBJ2-1	-	-
ASSQDRVDYEQY	TRBV4-1	TRBJ2-7	-	-
ASSQDGTGALWYQETQY	TRBV14	TRBJ2-5	-	TRBD1
ASSQGNSAEQF	TRBV14	TRBJ2-1	-	-
ASSSQGRTEAF	TRBV7-2	TRBJ1-1	-	-
ASSFGGRYQH	TRBV7-2	TRBJ1-5	few	-
ASSQEPGAAFGTEAF	TRBV14	TRBJ1-1	-	-
ASSEAGQHFYEQY	TRBV6-1	TRBJ2-7	-	-
ASSLHPTDTNEKLF	TRBV5-1	TRBJ1-4	-	-
AISQSGGPFAGSYT	TRBV10-3	TRBJ1-2	-	-
ASSAVGLTNTEAF	TRBV13	TRBJ1-1	-	-
ASSQSDEQY	TRBV6-5	TRBJ2-7	-	-
ASSLEGRSGTRGETQY	TRBV11-2	TRBJ2-5	-	-
ASSLALSYEQY	TRBV5-5	TRBJ2-7	-	-
AIQGNSNQPQH	TRBV10-3	TRBJ1-5	-	-
ASSVSGEGHYGYT	TRBV9	TRBJ1-2	-	-